The clone carrying this T cell receptor (beta chain) has only a few counts. This record comes from a study of blood T cell repertoires in COVID-19. In the study overall: T cells, B-cell-depleted T cells, or PBMCs supplied cDNA or gDNA.

Germline V gives CDR1 SGHTA, CDR2 FQGNSA. The CDR3 runs 15 residues. Unmatched junction bases numbered 10, after V lost 5 bases and J lost 8 bases. Sequencing was performed with immunoSEQ multiplex PCR; in TCRdb, only in-frame clones are kept and a portion is missing. The profile covers about 140,000 clones, with 76% appearing a single time and 4.5% taken by the ten largest. The source material was peripheral blood. The gene calls are TRBV7-2 and TRBJ1-1, with 11 bases aligning to TRBD1. The TCR was taken from a woman older than 75 with active or convalescent COVID-19. The CDR3 protein is CASSKPGQGGAEAFF. The CDR3 region has the DNA TGTGCCAGCAGCAAACCGGGACAGGGGGGCGCCGAAGCTTTCTTT.